This T cell receptor beta chain derives from a study of blood T cell repertoires in COVID-19. As for the study in general: From the United States, Italy and Spain came samples of acute and convalescent COVID-19.

V was shortened by 3 bases and J by 1 base, with 16 bases between the two germline ends. Germline CDR1 and CDR2: DFQATT and SNEGSKA (reference sequence). This CDR3 comprises 16 residues. Original processing notes: Amplifying reference gene primers gave estimates of nucleated cell counts. Repertoires were generated with immunoSEQ multiplex PCR, while TCRdb's copy carries only in-frame clones and drops some. The D gene and trimming were derived from the DNA, and the V and J assignments and clone size from that table. The table records about 190,000 clones, about 80% of them present only once. The specimen sequenced was peripheral blood. The chain combines TRBV20-1 with TRBJ1-5; D might be TRBD1 (6 bases). The receptor comes from a man between 60 and 75 years old with acute or convalescent COVID-19. The CDR3 reads CSASLGTPTSNQPQHF. As DNA, the CDR3 is TGCAGTGCTAGTCTCGGGACACCCACGAGCAATCAGCCCCAGCATTTT.